By sample fraction, the clone carrying this T cell receptor (beta chain) is medium-sized. The data originate from a study of spatial heterogeneity in lung cancer. The CDR3 has 16 amino acids. Trimming took 2 bases from V and 2 from J; bases not matched to a gene: 3. Germline loops: CDR1 SNHLY, CDR2 FYNNEI. TCRdb passed the 5' RACE reads through MiXCR, listing each CDR3 protein once. The table records 2,000 or so distinct CDR3 sequences, 7.2% of them present only once. Sample time point: sample taken at primary tumor resection. The specimen was normal lung tissue next to the tumor, collected at surgery. This chain joins TRBV2 and TRBJ2-1, with 10 positions matching TRBD2. The source of this sequence is a female donor with early-stage non-small cell lung cancer. The DNA of the CDR3 is TGTGCCAGCAGTGAACGGCTAGCGGGGGCCTACAATGAGCAGTTCTTC. Translating gives CASSERLAGAYNEQFF.